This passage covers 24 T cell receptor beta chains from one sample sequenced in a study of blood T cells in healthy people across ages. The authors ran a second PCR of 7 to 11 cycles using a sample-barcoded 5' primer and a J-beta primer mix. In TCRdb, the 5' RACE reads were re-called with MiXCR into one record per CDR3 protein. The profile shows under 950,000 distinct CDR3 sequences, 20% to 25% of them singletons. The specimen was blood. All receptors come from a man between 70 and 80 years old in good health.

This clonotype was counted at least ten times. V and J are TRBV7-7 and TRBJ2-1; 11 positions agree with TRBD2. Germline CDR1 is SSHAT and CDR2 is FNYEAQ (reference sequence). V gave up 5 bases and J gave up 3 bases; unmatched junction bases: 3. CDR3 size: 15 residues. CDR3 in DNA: TGTGCCAGCAGCCGACTAGCGGGGAACTACAATGAGCAGTTCTTC. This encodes CASSRLAGNYNEQFF.

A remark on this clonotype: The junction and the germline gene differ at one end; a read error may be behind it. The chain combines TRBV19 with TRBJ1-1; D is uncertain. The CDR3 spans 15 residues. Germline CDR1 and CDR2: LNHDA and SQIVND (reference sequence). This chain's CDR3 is CASSIDLWQNSEAFF. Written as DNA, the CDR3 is TGTGCCAGTAGTATAGATCTATGGCAGAACTCTGAAGCTTTCTTT.

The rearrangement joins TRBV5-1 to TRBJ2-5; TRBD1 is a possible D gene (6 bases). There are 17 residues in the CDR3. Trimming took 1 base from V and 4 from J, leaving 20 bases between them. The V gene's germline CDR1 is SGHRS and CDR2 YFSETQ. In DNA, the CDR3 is TGCGCCAGCAGCTTGCTCGCTTCGGGACACAAAACAGAGACCCAGTACTTC. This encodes CASSLLASGHKTETQYF.

CDR3 amino acids: CASSLESSGGAVDEQFF. The CDR3 coding sequence is TGCGCCAGCAGCTTGGAGTCTAGCGGGGGGGCTGTCGATGAGCAGTTCTTC. V and J are TRBV5-1 and TRBJ2-1; 12 nucleotides agree with TRBD2. J lost 8 bases, V lost 0 bases, and 9 bases had no gene match. CDR1 is SGHRS and CDR2 is YFSETQ in the germline V gene. This CDR3 has 17 amino acids.

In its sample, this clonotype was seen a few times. CDR3 coding DNA: TGTGCCAGCAGCCTTACTAGCGGGAGGCGGGATGAGCAGTTCTTC. This encodes CASSLTSGRRDEQFF. The chain carries TRBV12-3 or TRBV12-4 and TRBJ2-1; 12 bases fit TRBD2. This CDR3 has 15 amino acids. With V trimmed by 6 bases and J by 8 bases, 8 bases remained unmatched.

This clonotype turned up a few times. CDR3 coding DNA: TGCGCCAGCAGCCTTCAGGGGGCCCAGGATGAAAAACTGTTTTTT. Translated, it gives CASSLQGAQDEKLFF. The rearrangement joins TRBV5-1 to TRBJ1-4; 8 positions agree with TRBD1. Per the germline V gene, CDR1 is SGHRS and CDR2 is YFSETQ. The CDR3 is 15 amino acids. With V trimmed by 4 bases and J by 6 bases, 8 bases remained unmatched.

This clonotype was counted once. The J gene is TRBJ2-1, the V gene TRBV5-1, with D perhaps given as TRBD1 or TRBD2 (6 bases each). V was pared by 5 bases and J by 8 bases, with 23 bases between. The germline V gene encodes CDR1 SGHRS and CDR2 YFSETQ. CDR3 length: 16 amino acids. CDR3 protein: CASSRRGGTTLHEQFF. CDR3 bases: TGCGCCAGCAGTCGACGAGGGGGGACCACTTTGCATGAGCAGTTCTTC.

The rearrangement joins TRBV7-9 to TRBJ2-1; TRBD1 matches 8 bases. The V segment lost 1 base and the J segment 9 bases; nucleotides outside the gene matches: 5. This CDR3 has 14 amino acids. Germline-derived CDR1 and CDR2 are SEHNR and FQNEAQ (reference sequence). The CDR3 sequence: CASSLGTGWSEQFF. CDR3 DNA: TGTGCCAGCAGCTTAGGGACAGGGTGGAGTGAGCAGTTCTTC.

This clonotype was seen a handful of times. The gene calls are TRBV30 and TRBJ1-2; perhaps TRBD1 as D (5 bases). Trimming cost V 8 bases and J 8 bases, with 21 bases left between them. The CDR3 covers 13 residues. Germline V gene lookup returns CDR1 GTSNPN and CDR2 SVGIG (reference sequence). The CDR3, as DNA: TGTGCCCTAGTAGGGCAGGGAGTGGAGGGCTACACCTTC. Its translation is CALVGQGVEGYTF.

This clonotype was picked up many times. CDR3: CASSLAVAGGSPLHF. The CDR3 nucleotides are TGTGCCAGCAGCTTAGCGGTGGCCGGGGGGTCACCCCTCCACTTT. The J gene is TRBJ1-6, the V gene TRBV7-2; D possibly corresponds to TRBD1 (5 bases). Looked up from germline, CDR1 is SGHTA and CDR2 is FQGNSA. Trimming took 0 bases from V and 10 from J, leaving 13 bases between them. The CDR3 loop spans 15 amino acids.

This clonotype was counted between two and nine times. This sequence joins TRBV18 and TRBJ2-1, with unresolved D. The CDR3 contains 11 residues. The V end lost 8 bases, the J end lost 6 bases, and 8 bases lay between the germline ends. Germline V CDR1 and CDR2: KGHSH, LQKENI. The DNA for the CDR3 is TGTGCCAGCCACAATATCAATGAGCAGTTCTTC. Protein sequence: CASHNINEQFF.

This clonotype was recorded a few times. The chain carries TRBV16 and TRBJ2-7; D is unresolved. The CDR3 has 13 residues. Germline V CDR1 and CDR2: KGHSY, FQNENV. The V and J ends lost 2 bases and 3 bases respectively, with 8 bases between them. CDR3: CASSQGRGYEQYF. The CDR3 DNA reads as TGTGCCAGCAGCCAAGGTCGCGGCTACGAGCAGTACTTC. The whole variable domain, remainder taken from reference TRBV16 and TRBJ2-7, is GEEVAQTPKHLVRGEGQKAKLYCAPIKGHSYVFWYQQVLKNEFKFLISFQNENVFDETGMPKERFSAKCLPNSPCSLEIQATKLEDSAVYFCASSQGRGYEQYFGPGTRLTVT.

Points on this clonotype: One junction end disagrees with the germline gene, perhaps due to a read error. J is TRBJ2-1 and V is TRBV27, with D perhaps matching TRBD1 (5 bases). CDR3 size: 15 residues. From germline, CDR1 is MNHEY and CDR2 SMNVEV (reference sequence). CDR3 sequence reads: CASSLSIGAFETRYF. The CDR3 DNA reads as TGTGCCAGCAGTTTATCGATTGGGGCGTTCGAGACCCGGTACTTC.

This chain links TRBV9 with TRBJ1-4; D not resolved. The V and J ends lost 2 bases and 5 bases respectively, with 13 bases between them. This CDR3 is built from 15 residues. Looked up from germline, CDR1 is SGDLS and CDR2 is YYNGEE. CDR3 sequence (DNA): TGTGCCAGCAGCGTGTACAGCAACACAAATGAAAAACTGTTTTTT. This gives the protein CASSVYSNTNEKLFF.

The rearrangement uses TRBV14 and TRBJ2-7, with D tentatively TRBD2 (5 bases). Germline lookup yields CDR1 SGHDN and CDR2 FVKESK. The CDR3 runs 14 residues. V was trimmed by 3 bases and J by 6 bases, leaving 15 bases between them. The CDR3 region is CASSQEFVRGEQYF. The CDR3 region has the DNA TGTGCCAGCAGCCAGGAGTTTGTTCGGGGCGAGCAGTACTTC.

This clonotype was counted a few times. The chain's CDR3 is CASSLWSTSSGANVLTF. The CDR3 DNA reads as TGTGCCAGCAGCTTATGGTCAACTAGCTCTGGGGCCAACGTCCTGACTTTC. V is TRBV7-2 and J is TRBJ2-6; possibly TRBD2 for D (5 bases). Germline V CDR1 and CDR2: SGHTA, FQGNSA. Trimming removed 2 bases from V and 0 bases from J, with 11 bases in between. This CDR3 has 17 amino acids.

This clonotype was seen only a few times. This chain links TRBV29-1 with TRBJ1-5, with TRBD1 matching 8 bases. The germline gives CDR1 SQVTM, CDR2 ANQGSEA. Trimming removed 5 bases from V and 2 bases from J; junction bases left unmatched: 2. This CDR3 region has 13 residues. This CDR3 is CSVSGQGNQPQHF. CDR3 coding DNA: TGCAGCGTTTCGGGACAGGGCAATCAGCCCCAGCATTTT.

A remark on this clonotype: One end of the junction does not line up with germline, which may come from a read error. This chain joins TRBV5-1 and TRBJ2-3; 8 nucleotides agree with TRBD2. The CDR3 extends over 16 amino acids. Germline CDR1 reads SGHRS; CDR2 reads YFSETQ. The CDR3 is CACSLVVAGNTDTQYF. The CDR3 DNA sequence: TGCGCCTGCAGCTTGGTGGTAGCGGGGAACACAGATACGCAGTATTTT.

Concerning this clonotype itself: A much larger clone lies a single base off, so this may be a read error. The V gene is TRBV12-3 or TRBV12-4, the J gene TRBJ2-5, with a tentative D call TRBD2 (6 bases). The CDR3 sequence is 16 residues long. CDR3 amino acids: CAGRVYGSAGQETQYF. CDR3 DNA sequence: TGTGCCGGCAGGGTATACGGTTCTGCGGGGCAAGAGACCCAGTACTTC.

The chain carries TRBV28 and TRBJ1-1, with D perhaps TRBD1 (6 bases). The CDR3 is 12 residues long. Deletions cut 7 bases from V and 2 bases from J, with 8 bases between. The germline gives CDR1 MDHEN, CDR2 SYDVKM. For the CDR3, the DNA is TGTGCCAGCACCAGGGGAAACACTGAAGCTTTCTTT. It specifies CASTRGNTEAFF. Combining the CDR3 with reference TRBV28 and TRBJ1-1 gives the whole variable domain DVKVTQSSRYLVKRTGEKVFLECVQDMDHENMFWYRQDPGLGLRLIYFSYDVKMKEKGDIPEGYSVSREKKERFSLILESASTNQTSMYLCASTRGNTEAFFGQGTRLTVV.

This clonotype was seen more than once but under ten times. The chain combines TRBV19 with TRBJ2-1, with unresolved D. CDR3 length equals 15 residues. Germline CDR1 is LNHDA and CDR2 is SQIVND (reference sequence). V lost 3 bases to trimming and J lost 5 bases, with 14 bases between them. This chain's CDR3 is CASSIGSAVNNEQFF. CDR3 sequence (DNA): TGTGCCAGTAGTATTGGGTCCGCGGTGAACAATGAGCAGTTCTTC.

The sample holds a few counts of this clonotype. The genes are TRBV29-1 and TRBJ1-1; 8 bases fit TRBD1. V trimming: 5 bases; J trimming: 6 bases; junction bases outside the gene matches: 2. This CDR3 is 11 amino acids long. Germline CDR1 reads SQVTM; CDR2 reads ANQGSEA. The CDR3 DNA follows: TGCAGCGTTCCACAGGGGGCTGAAGCTTTCTTT. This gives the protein CSVPQGAEAFF.

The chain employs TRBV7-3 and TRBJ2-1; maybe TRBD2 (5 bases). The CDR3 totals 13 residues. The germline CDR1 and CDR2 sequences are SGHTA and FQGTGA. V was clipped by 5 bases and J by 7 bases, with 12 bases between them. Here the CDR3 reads CASSRGGQNEQFF. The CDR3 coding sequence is TGTGCCAGCAGCCGAGGCGGGCAAAATGAGCAGTTCTTC.

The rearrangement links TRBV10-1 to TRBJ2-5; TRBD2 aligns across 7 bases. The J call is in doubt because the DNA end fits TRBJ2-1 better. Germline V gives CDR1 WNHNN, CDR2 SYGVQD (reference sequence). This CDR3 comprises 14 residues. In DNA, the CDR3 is TGCGCCAGCAGTAATTCGGGGGGTTACAATGAGCAGTTCTTC. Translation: CASSNSGGYNEQFF.